These 26 T cell receptor beta chains were all obtained from the same sample, sequenced in a study of response to subunit inactivated influenza vaccine. TCRdb used MiXCR to reprocess the RT-PCR reads, holding one entry per CDR3 protein. Among approximately 680,000 distinct CDR3 sequences, approximately 15% were seen once, and the ten largest hold under 14%. Sequences were derived from PBMCs from blood, sampled about 11 days after vaccination. These receptors all come from a middle-aged man who received an inactivated influenza vaccine.

The J gene is TRBJ2-7, the V gene TRBV28; D possibly corresponds to TRBD1 (6 bases). The CDR3 length is 14 residues. Germline lookup yields CDR1 MDHEN and CDR2 SYDVKM. V was clipped by 7 bases and J by 5 bases, with 18 bases between them. CDR3 sequence (DNA): TGTGCCAGCAAAGGTGATACAGGGAGCCACGAGCAGTACTTC. The encoded protein is CASKGDTGSHEQYF.

This clonotype appeared many times. V and J are TRBV20-1 and TRBJ2-3; no reliable D call. The CDR3 spans 12 residues. Trimming stripped 4 bases from V and 4 bases from J, with 9 bases between. Germline V gene lookup returns CDR1 DFQATT and CDR2 SNEGSKA (reference sequence). CDR3 amino acids: CSATSEPDTQYF. The CDR3 DNA is TGCAGTGCTACCTCAGAACCAGATACGCAGTATTTT.

The chain carries TRBV7-8 and TRBJ2-3; TRBD2 agrees at 12 bases. Germline values: CDR1 SGHVS, CDR2 FQNEAQ. The V and J ends lost 4 bases and 1 base, in that order; junction bases with no gene match: 9. CDR3 size: 18 residues. In DNA, the CDR3 is TGTGCCAGCAGCTACAGACTAGCGGGGGCCTTTGGCACAGATACGCAGTATTTT. Protein product: CASSYRLAGAFGTDTQYF.

The chain carries TRBV7-8 and TRBJ1-4; 10 bases are a match to TRBD1. The trim removed 6 bases at V and 2 bases at J, leaving 9 bases unmatched. This CDR3 has 17 residues. Germline V CDR1 and CDR2: SGHVS, FQNEAQ. CDR3 region: CASSQRDRGSTNEKLFF. The CDR3 DNA reads TGTGCCAGCAGTCAAAGGGACAGGGGATCGACTAATGAAAAACTGTTTTTT.

This clonotype occurred a few times. The chain recombines TRBV7-6 with TRBJ2-7; the D gene is possibly TRBD1 (6 bases). V gave up 10 bases and J gave up 5 bases, with 15 bases separating them. This CDR3 comprises 12 residues. In germline, CDR1 is SGHVS, CDR2 FNYEAQ. CDR3 DNA sequence: TGTGCCACCCGAACAGGGACCAACGAGCAGTACTTC. Its translation: CATRTGTNEQYF.

The V gene is TRBV20-1, the J gene TRBJ2-1, with 7 bases fitting TRBD2. After removal of 5 bases from V and 2 bases from J, the junction contained 6 bases not matched to a gene. CDR1 DFQATT and CDR2 SNEGSKA come from the germline V gene (reference sequence). This CDR3 contains 14 residues. For the CDR3, the DNA is TGCAGTGCTGGGCCCAGCGGGGCCTACAATGAGCAGTTCTTC. This gives the protein CSAGPSGAYNEQFF.

This clonotype was detected a few times. The chain is built from TRBV7-2 and TRBJ2-4, with a tentative D call TRBD1 (7 bases). The ends were cut back, 1 base at V and 4 bases at J, with 17 bases in the middle. CDR3 size: 17 residues. The germline V gene has CDR1 SGHTA and CDR2 FQGNSA. The CDR3 sequence: CASSLGGGGYQKNIQYF. The CDR3 nucleotides are TGTGCCAGCAGCTTAGGAGGAGGGGGCTATCAGAAAAACATTCAGTACTTC.

The chain recombines TRBV28 with TRBJ2-1; D may be TRBD1 (7 bases). CDR3 size: 14 residues. Germline V gene sequence: CDR1 MDHEN, CDR2 SYDVKM. The CDR3 DNA reads as TGTGCGAGCCAAACAGGGGCGGGATCCAATGAGCAGTTCTTC. Translated, it gives CASQTGAGSNEQFF.

This clonotype was seen at least ten times. The J gene is TRBJ2-1, the V gene TRBV12-3 or TRBV12-4, with 8 bases that match TRBD2. The ends lost 6 bases at V and 0 bases at J; junction bases unmatched: 4. The CDR3 has 15 residues. In DNA form, the CDR3 reads TGTGCCAGCAGCCATACTAGCGGCTCCTACAATGAGCAGTTCTTC. Translated: CASSHTSGSYNEQFF.

The chain employs TRBV5-1 and TRBJ2-1; 12 bases are a match to TRBD2. V was clipped by 4 bases and J by 9 bases; unmatched bases: 11. Germline loops: CDR1 SGHRS, CDR2 YFSETQ. This CDR3 spans 16 amino acids. CDR3 loop: CASSTRTSGALSEQFF. CDR3 DNA sequence: TGCGCCAGCAGCACTAGGACTAGCGGGGCCCTCAGTGAGCAGTTCTTC.

The genes are TRBV15 and TRBJ2-2; maybe TRBD1 (6 bases). Deletions cut 1 base from V and 2 bases from J, with 8 bases between. This CDR3 contains 15 residues. Germline values: CDR1 LNHNV, CDR2 YYDKDF (reference sequence). In DNA form, the CDR3 reads TGTGCCACCAGCAGAGGGACAGCAAACACCGGGGAGCTGTTTTTT. Its translation is CATSRGTANTGELFF. The entire variable domain, with the rest obtained from reference TRBV15 and TRBJ2-2, is as follows: DAMVIQNPRYQVTQFGKPVTLSCSQTLNHNVMYWYQQKSSQAPKLLFHYYDKDFNNEADTPDNFQSRRPNTSFCFLDIRSPGLGDTAMYLCATSRGTANTGELFFGEGSRLTVL.

The chain recombines TRBV11-2 with TRBJ2-2, with D possibly being TRBD1 or TRBD2 (5 bases each). Germline CDR1 is SGHAT and CDR2 is FQNNGV. The V and J ends lost 5 bases and 3 bases respectively, with 13 bases between them. This CDR3 has 15 amino acids. The CDR3 protein is CASSRDRLDTGELFF. CDR3 coding DNA: TGTGCCAGCAGCCGGGACCGATTAGACACCGGGGAGCTGTTTTTT.

This clonotype was counted a few times. The gene calls are TRBV5-1 and TRBJ2-3; TRBD1 matches at 7 bases. This CDR3 has 15 amino acids. Germline loops: CDR1 SGHRS, CDR2 YFSETQ. V lost 4 bases to trimming and J lost 4 bases; unmatched junction nucleotides: 9. CDR3 DNA: TGCGCCAGCAGCGTGACAGGGTTCCTTTCAGATACGCAGTATTTT. Its translation: CASSVTGFLSDTQYF.

The V call is TRBV6-5, the J call TRBJ1-2; a possible D gene is TRBD1 (5 bases). CDR1 and CDR2 (germline): MNHEY, SVGAGI. The CDR3 is made up of 14 amino acids. Trimming took 0 bases from V and 5 from J, leaving 10 bases between them. In DNA, the CDR3 is TGTGCCAGCAGTTACTCGAGGGGTTTTTATGGCTACACCTTC. Translating it yields CASSYSRGFYGYTF.

This clonotype was seen a few times. The rearrangement uses TRBV5-1 and TRBJ1-1; D might be TRBD1 (5 bases). The CDR3 is 14 residues long. Germline loops: CDR1 SGHRS, CDR2 YFSETQ. Trimming shortened V by 4 bases and J by 11 bases, and 21 bases separated the two germline ends. The CDR3 sequence: CASSLTPDIAAAFF. The CDR3 region has the DNA TGCGCCAGCAGCCTCACCCCGGACATAGCCGCGGCTTTCTTT.

The chain uses TRBV28 and TRBJ1-2; a possible D gene is TRBD1 (5 bases). The germline CDR1 and CDR2 sequences are MDHEN and SYDVKM. Trimming removed 2 bases at V and 6 bases at J, with 10 bases between. The CDR3 runs to 13 residues. CDR3 amino acids: CASSLNPGDGYTF. CDR3 nucleotide sequence: TGTGCCAGCAGTTTAAATCCGGGGGATGGCTACACCTTC.

This chain joins TRBV6-5 and TRBJ2-5; the match to TRBD2 covers 7 bases. Losses at the gene ends were 0 bases for V and 3 bases for J; bases not matched to a gene: 1. In germline, CDR1 is MNHEY, CDR2 SVGAGI. CDR3 length equals 14 residues. The CDR3 coding sequence is TGTGCCAGCAGTTACTCGGGGACTAAAGAGACCCAGTACTTC. Protein: CASSYSGTKETQYF.

The chain employs TRBV6-2 or TRBV6-3 and TRBJ2-1, with TRBD2 matching over 15 bases. V lost 6 bases and J lost 0; bases outside the gene matches: 9. Germline CDR1 reads MNHEY; CDR2 reads SVGEGT. This CDR3 contains 19 residues. The CDR3 bases are TGTGCCAGCAGGGGACTAGCGGGGGGAAACGAGATCTCCTACAATGAGCAGTTCTTC. Amino acid sequence: CASRGLAGGNEISYNEQFF.

The chain employs TRBV5-1 and TRBJ2-3; D is ambiguous. The germline gives CDR1 SGHRS, CDR2 YFSETQ. The CDR3 totals 14 residues. V was cut by 2 bases and J by 4 bases, with 11 bases left in between. In DNA, the CDR3 is TGCGCCAGCAGCTTTTTAGGACGTGCAGATACGCAGTATTTT. Translated, it gives CASSFLGRADTQYF.

The CDR3 loop reads CASSLIAGGNNEQFF. The CDR3 nucleotides are TGTGCCAGCAGTCTCATTGCGGGGGGCAACAATGAGCAGTTCTTC. This chain joins TRBV12-3 or TRBV12-4 and TRBJ2-1, with 8 bases lining up with TRBD2. There are 15 residues in the CDR3. V gave up 5 bases and J gave up 5 bases; unmatched junction bases: 8.

This clonotype was seen only a few times. The genes are TRBV3-1 and TRBJ2-5; D is ambiguous. The ends were cut back, 3 bases at V and 1 base at J, with 12 bases in the middle. In germline, CDR1 is LGHDT, CDR2 YNNKEL (reference sequence). The CDR3 is made up of 15 amino acids. The CDR3 nucleotides read TGTGCCAGCAGCCACACAGAATACTCCCAAGAGACCCAGTACTTC. This encodes CASSHTEYSQETQYF.

This clonotype showed up many times. The V gene is TRBV12-3 or TRBV12-4, the J gene TRBJ1-2, with D unclear. Trimming stripped 3 bases from V and 5 bases from J, with 25 bases between. The CDR3 covers 18 residues. Here the CDR3 reads CASSFLGLQRPDRYGYTF. The CDR3 nucleotides are TGTGCCAGCAGTTTTCTAGGTCTCCAGCGGCCGGATAGGTATGGCTACACCTTC.

This clonotype has a handful of counts. The genes are TRBV12-3 or TRBV12-4 and TRBJ2-7, with D maybe TRBD1 (6 bases). The germline V and J ends were trimmed by 6 bases and 5 bases, with 17 bases remaining between them. The CDR3 contains 14 residues. The CDR3 sequence: CASSSGRTAHEQYF. The CDR3 coding sequence is TGTGCCAGCAGCTCGGGTCGGACAGCCCACGAGCAGTACTTC.

This clonotype showed up just a few times. It is likely a read error, because the conserved phenylalanine at the end of the CDR3 is missing. The limits of the CDR3 on the DNA are not certain, so only TCRdb's listed CDR3 is given. This chain uses TRBV4-3 with TRBJ2-5; the D call of TRBD1 is as the table states it, not checked on the DNA. The CDR3 adds up to 10 amino acids, both ends counted. CDR1 is LGHNA and CDR2 is YSLEER in the germline V gene. This chain's CDR3 is CASSQDRRAL.

Only a few counts were recorded for this clonotype. This chain links TRBV7-2 with TRBJ2-4; D is possibly TRBD2 (5 bases). The ends were cut back, 5 bases at V and 5 bases at J, with 10 bases in the middle. The CDR3 is made up of 13 amino acids. Germline CDR1 and CDR2: SGHTA and FQGNSA. The DNA for the CDR3 is TGTGCCAGCAGCCTGCGGAGGCAAAACATTCAGTACTTC. It codes for CASSLRRQNIQYF.

This clonotype has more than one count but fewer than ten. This rearrangement joins TRBV5-1 to TRBJ2-4; 9 positions agree with TRBD2. Germline V gives CDR1 SGHRS, CDR2 YFSETQ. V lost 0 bases, J lost 7 bases, and 5 bases stayed unmatched. There are 15 residues in the CDR3. The chain's CDR3 is CASSLVGLATNIQYF. CDR3 DNA: TGCGCCAGCAGCTTGGTAGGACTAGCGACTAACATTCAGTACTTC.